The clone carrying this TCR beta chain has ten or more counts. TCR beta CDR3 sequences were amplified from RNA transcripts. The HTBI primer set drove a first-round RT-PCR of the TCR CDR3. TCRdb ran MiXCR on the multiplex PCR reads and lists one entry per CDR3 protein. Of about 560,000 distinct CDR3 sequences in the sample, about 14% were seen once. The data belong to a study of T cells in Graves' hyperthyroidism and ophthalmopathy. If no ophthalmopathy progression occurred within 18 months, Graves' hyperthyroidism was stable. Diagnostic assessment was based on clinical symptoms, serum thyroxine and TRAb, thyroid ultrasound and orbital computed tomography. The sample consisted of blood. The clonotype originates from a woman aged 40 to 55 with Graves' hyperthyroidism.

Here the CDR3 reads CSTLAQQETQYF. CDR3 sequence (DNA): TGCAGTACACTAGCTCAACAAGAGACCCAGTACTTC. This chain links TRBV20-1 with TRBJ2-5; tentatively, D is TRBD2 (6 bases). Trimming removed 8 bases from V and 2 bases from J, with 12 bases in between. This CDR3 has 12 amino acids. CDR1 DFQATT and CDR2 SNEGSKA come from the germline V gene (reference sequence).